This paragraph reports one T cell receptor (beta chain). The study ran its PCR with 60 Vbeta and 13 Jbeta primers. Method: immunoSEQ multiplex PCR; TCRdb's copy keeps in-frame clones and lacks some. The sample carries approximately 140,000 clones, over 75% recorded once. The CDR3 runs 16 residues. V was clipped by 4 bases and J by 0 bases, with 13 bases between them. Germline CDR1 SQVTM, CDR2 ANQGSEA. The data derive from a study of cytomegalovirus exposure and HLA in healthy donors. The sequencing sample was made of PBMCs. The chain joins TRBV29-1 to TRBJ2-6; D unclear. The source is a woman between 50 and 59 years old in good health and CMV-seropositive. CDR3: CSVASRSYSGANVLTF. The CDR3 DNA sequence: TGCAGCGTTGCATCCCGCAGTTACTCTGGGGCCAACGTCCTGACTTTC.